The clone carrying this T cell receptor beta chain appeared a single time. Its matching antigen is unknown. This sample is drawn from a study of T cell responses to AZD1222 COVID-19 vaccine. Trimming removed 2 bases from V and 2 bases from J, with 6 bases in between. The CDR3 loop spans 13 amino acids. Method: immunoSEQ multiplex PCR; TCRdb's copy keeps in-frame clones and lacks some. The sample lists 120,000 or so clones, about 90% seen once, with 0.8% to 1.1% in the top ten. Study findings and constraints: The donor cohort was predominantly white British with a female majority, and clonal diversity may have been underestimated.

This sample comprised peripheral blood, obtained on day 0 of AZD1222 vaccination. The TCR was taken from an adult in good health. This chain links TRBV12-3 or TRBV12-4 with TRBJ1-1, with D hard to call. The CDR3: CASSLWVNTEAFF. CDR3 DNA: TGTGCCAGCAGTTTATGGGTAAACACTGAAGCTTTCTTT.